These 20 T cell receptor beta chains originate from one sample sequenced in a study of T cells in localized non-small cell lung cancer. Only in-frame clones appear in the TCRdb table, and some are missing; sequencing was by immunoSEQ multiplex PCR. The sample holds around 50,000 clones, just over 85% seen once. The material was peripheral blood, obtained before any cancer treatment. Receptors originate from a woman aged 35 to 75 with stage I lung adenocarcinoma.

The chain employs TRBV18 and TRBJ1-4; D is ambiguous. Germline assignment: CDR1 KGHSH and CDR2 LQKENI. The CDR3 has 13 residues. Trimming took 2 bases from V and 6 from J, leaving 7 bases between them. The CDR3 region is CASSPSLDEKLFF. For the CDR3, the DNA is TGTGCCAGCTCACCATCGCTTGATGAAAAACTGTTTTTT. Full variable domain (missing parts from reference TRBV18 and TRBJ1-4): NAGVMQNPRHLVRRRGQEARLRCSPMKGHSHVYWYRQLPEEGLKFMVYLQKENIIDESGMPKERFSAEFPKEGPSILRIQQVVRGDSAAYFCASSPSLDEKLFFGSGTQLSVL.

V usage is TRBV2 and J usage is TRBJ1-4; weak D call: TRBD1 (5 bases). This CDR3 contains 17 residues. CDR1 is SNHLY, CDR2 FYNNEI, per germline. The V gene lost 2 bases and the J gene lost 3 bases, with 16 bases spanning the gap. CDR3: CASSERGRGRANEKLFF. CDR3 sequence (DNA): TGTGCCAGCAGTGAAAGGGGAAGGGGAAGGGCTAATGAAAAACTGTTTTTT.

This chain connects TRBV7-2 to TRBJ2-3; D not certain. The ends were cut back, 5 bases at V and 0 bases at J, with 15 bases in the middle. This CDR3 contains 16 residues. Per the germline V gene, CDR1 is SGHTA and CDR2 is FQGNSA. The CDR3 DNA reads TGTGCCAGCAGCCGGCGGAGTCGGGTTAGCACAGATACGCAGTATTTT. Amino acid sequence: CASSRRSRVSTDTQYF.

The chain combines TRBV4-3 with TRBJ1-2, with TRBD1 matching over 8 bases. The germline gives CDR1 LGHNA, CDR2 YSLEER. J lost 7 bases, V lost 1 base, and 8 bases had no gene match. The CDR3 has 15 residues. As DNA, the CDR3 is TGCGCCAGCAGCCAAGTGGCAGGGGGCGCAGGTGGCTACACCTTC. Protein product: CASSQVAGGAGGYTF.

This chain links TRBV5-1 with TRBJ2-7; TRBD2 might be the D (5 bases). V was clipped by 0 bases and J by 2 bases, with 9 bases between them. Germline V gene sequence: CDR1 SGHRS, CDR2 YFSETQ. CDR3 size: 14 residues. DNA of the CDR3: TGCGCCAGCAGCTTGGTCGGAGGAGCCTACGAGCAGTACTTC. Protein sequence: CASSLVGGAYEQYF. The variable domain in full, with the rest retrieved from reference TRBV5-1 and TRBJ2-7, is KAGVTQTPRYLIKTRGQQVTLSCSPISGHRSVSWYQQTPGQGLQFLFEYFSETQRNKGNFPGRFSGRQFSNSRSEMNVSTLELGDSALYLCASSLVGGAYEQYFGPGTRLTVT.

The chain uses TRBV6-6 and TRBJ2-7, with D possibly matching TRBD2 (5 bases). CDR1 and CDR2 (germline): MNHNY, SVGAGI (reference sequence). The V gene lost 2 bases and the J gene lost 5 bases, with 7 bases spanning the gap. The CDR3 covers 12 residues. CDR3 nucleotide sequence: TGTGCCAGCAGTTACGCGGGCGACGAGCAGTACTTC. This encodes CASSYAGDEQYF.

The chain employs TRBV5-1 and TRBJ1-2, with D unclear. The germline gives CDR1 SGHRS, CDR2 YFSETQ. The CDR3 covers 13 residues. Trimming removed 0 bases from V and 6 bases from J, with 9 bases in between. The CDR3 DNA is TGCGCCAGCAGCTTGGTTTTGGGCGATGGCTACACCTTC. It yields the protein CASSLVLGDGYTF.

V is TRBV7-6 and J is TRBJ2-3; possible D gene TRBD1, 5 bases. The CDR3 is 15 residues long. Germline CDR1 is SGHVS and CDR2 is FNYEAQ. Deletions cut 1 base from V and 0 bases from J, with 8 bases between. The CDR3 sequence: CASSLGPGSTDTQYF. CDR3 in DNA: TGTGCCAGCAGCTTAGGCCCAGGGAGCACAGATACGCAGTATTTT.

The chain links TRBV9 to TRBJ1-4; D remains unclear. Germline lookup yields CDR1 SGDLS and CDR2 YYNGEE. This CDR3 is built from 15 residues. Trimming cost V 4 bases and J 0 bases, with 10 bases left between them. CDR3: CASSTGVATNEKLFF. The CDR3 DNA sequence: TGTGCCAGCAGCACGGGAGTTGCAACTAATGAAAAACTGTTTTTT.

This clone occurred a few times. This chain joins TRBV18 and TRBJ2-3, with TRBD1 matching over 7 bases. Germline V CDR1 and CDR2: KGHSH, LQKENI. V trimming: 3 bases; J trimming: 1 base; junction bases outside the gene matches: 4. This CDR3 is built from 15 residues. The CDR3 reads CASSPIDRGTDTQYF. The CDR3 DNA is TGTGCCAGCTCACCGATCGACAGGGGCACAGATACGCAGTATTTT.

The chain combines TRBV18 with TRBJ1-6; 9 bases agree with TRBD1. This CDR3 is 14 amino acids long. Germline CDR1 reads KGHSH; CDR2 reads LQKENI. Germline trimming cut 6 bases from V and 9 bases from J; bases unmatched to any gene: 6. The CDR3 loop reads CASSGQGMGSPLHF. In nucleotides, the CDR3 is TGTGCCAGCTCGGGACAGGGTATGGGTTCACCCCTCCACTTT.

The chain has TRBV14 and TRBJ2-7, with 7 bases matching TRBD1. The CDR3 contains 14 residues. The germline V gene encodes CDR1 SGHDN and CDR2 FVKESK. Trimming took 4 bases from V and 4 from J; bases not matched to a gene: 7. As DNA, the CDR3 is TGTGCCAGCAGCCGGTTCAGGGGGAGTTACGAGCAGTACTTC. This translates into CASSRFRGSYEQYF.

This chain connects TRBV30 to TRBJ1-2; TRBD1 aligns across 8 bases. The CDR3 has 15 amino acids. The ends lost 8 bases at V and 1 base at J; junction bases unmatched: 12. CDR1 GTSNPN and CDR2 SVGIG come from the germline V gene (reference sequence). The DNA for the CDR3 is TGTGCCGCTACGGACAGGGCGAAGTTTAACTATGGCTACACCTTC. Residues: CAATDRAKFNYGYTF.

The rearrangement joins TRBV27 to TRBJ2-7; weak D call: TRBD2 (5 bases). Germline V CDR1 and CDR2: MNHEY, SMNVEV (reference sequence). CDR3 length: 14 amino acids. Trimming shortened V by 2 bases and J by 5 bases, and 13 bases separated the two germline ends. The CDR3 DNA reads TGTGCCAGCAGTTTAGGACTGCTTTCCGACGAGCAGTACTTC. Its protein product is CASSLGLLSDEQYF.

The chain recombines TRBV19 with TRBJ1-1; no firm D call. The germline V gene encodes CDR1 LNHDA and CDR2 SQIVND (reference sequence). With 3 bases removed from V and 4 bases from J, the gap between germline ends came to 15 bases. The CDR3 spans 15 residues. CDR3 sequence reads: CASSILGISSTEAFF. DNA for the CDR3: TGTGCCAGTAGTATCCTCGGGATCAGCAGCACTGAAGCTTTCTTT.

The CDR3 region has the DNA TGTGCCAGCAGCGGGGATACTAGCGGGAAAGAGACCCAGTACTTC. Amino acid sequence: CASSGDTSGKETQYF. This sequence joins TRBV9 and TRBJ2-5; 10 bases align to TRBD2. The V segment lost 3 bases and the J segment 3 bases; nucleotides outside the gene matches: 5. From germline, CDR1 is SGDLS and CDR2 YYNGEE. The length of the CDR3 is 15 residues.

The V gene is TRBV7-6, the J gene TRBJ1-3, with no clear D. The ends were cut back, 6 bases at V and 4 bases at J, with 16 bases in the middle. CDR3 length equals 15 residues. The germline V gene has CDR1 SGHVS and CDR2 FNYEAQ. The CDR3: CASSAGPRPGNTIYF. In nucleotides, the CDR3 is TGTGCCAGCAGTGCCGGGCCTAGGCCCGGAAACACCATATATTTT.

The CDR3 sequence: CASRFGGGIANYGYTF. CDR3 nucleotides: TGTGCCAGCAGGTTCGGGGGGGGTATCGCTAACTATGGCTACACCTTC. This rearrangement joins TRBV28 to TRBJ1-2; weak D call: TRBD1 (5 bases). V was pared by 6 bases and J by 0 bases, with 17 bases between. Germline lookup yields CDR1 MDHEN and CDR2 SYDVKM. CDR3 size: 16 residues.

The chain employs TRBV4-2 and TRBJ2-3; tentative D call: TRBD2 (5 bases). Germline V gene lookup returns CDR1 LGHNA and CDR2 YNFKEQ. This CDR3 contains 16 residues. V was clipped by 4 bases and J by 1 base, with 15 bases between them. CDR3 residues: CASSPGERVGTDTQYF. The CDR3 coding sequence is TGTGCCAGCAGCCCCGGTGAGAGGGTTGGCACAGATACGCAGTATTTT.

This clone has just one count. This rearrangement joins TRBV11-2 to TRBJ1-2; D remains ambiguous. Trimming left V 5 bases short and J 6 bases short, with 13 bases between. CDR3 length: 13 residues. In germline, CDR1 is SGHAT, CDR2 FQNNGV. The CDR3 here is CASSPQAGNGYTF. The CDR3 region has the DNA TGTGCCAGCAGCCCCCAAGCGGGGAATGGCTACACCTTC.